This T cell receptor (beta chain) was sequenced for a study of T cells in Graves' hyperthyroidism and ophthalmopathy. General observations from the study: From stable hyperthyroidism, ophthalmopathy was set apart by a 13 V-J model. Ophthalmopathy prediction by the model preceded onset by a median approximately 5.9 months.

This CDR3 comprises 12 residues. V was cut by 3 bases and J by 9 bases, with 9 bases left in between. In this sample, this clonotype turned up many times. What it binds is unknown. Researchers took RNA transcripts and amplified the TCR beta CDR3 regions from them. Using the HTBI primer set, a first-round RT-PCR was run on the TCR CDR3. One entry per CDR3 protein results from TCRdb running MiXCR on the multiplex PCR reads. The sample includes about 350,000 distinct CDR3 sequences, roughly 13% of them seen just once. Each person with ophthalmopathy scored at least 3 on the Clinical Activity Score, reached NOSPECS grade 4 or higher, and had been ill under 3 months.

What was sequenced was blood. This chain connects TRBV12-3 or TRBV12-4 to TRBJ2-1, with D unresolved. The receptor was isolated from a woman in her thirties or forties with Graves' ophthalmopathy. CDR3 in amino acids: CASSLTALEQFF. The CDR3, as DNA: TGTGCCAGCAGTTTGACTGCGCTTGAGCAGTTCTTC.